The clone carrying this T cell receptor beta chain was seen repeatedly, ten times or more. Its antigen is currently unknown. It was with unique molecular identifiers that the TCRbeta library was prepared. TCRdb called the PCR reads again in MiXCR, with one record for every CDR3 protein. The table records roughly 150,000 distinct CDR3 sequences, over 8.5% of them present only once. This sample is part of a study of T-cell reconstitution after alpha-beta-depleted transplantation in children. General study results and limits: After one year, T-cell counts and TCRbeta diversity mostly came from new T cells.

This sequence originates from a boy younger than 10 with acute myeloid leukemia, due to receive a stem cell transplant. This sample comprised PBMCs, obtained before TCRalphabeta/CD19-depleted stem cell transplant.

CDR3 protein: CAIGGHQETQYF. For the CDR3, the DNA is TGTGCCATCGGAGGCCATCAAGAGACCCAGTACTTC. The chain uses TRBV10-3 and TRBJ2-5; a weak D match, TRBD2 (5 bases). The CDR3 spans 12 residues. Trimming took 8 bases from V and 2 from J, leaving 9 bases between them. From germline, CDR1 is ENHRY and CDR2 SYGVKD.